This TCR beta chain emerged from a study of cytomegalovirus exposure and HLA in healthy donors. The study's findings and limits: Earlier findings revealed that most TCR beta V segments proved productive either about 87% or about 30% of the time.

Details on this clone: Its antigen is unidentified.

J lost 6 bases, V lost 0 bases, and 11 bases had no gene match. The germline CDR1 and CDR2 sequences are SQVTM and ANQGSEA. The CDR3 has 15 residues. The PCR used 60 Vbeta and 13 Jbeta primers. Data came from immunoSEQ multiplex PCR; TCRdb stores just in-frame clones and leaves some out. The sample contains about 140,000 clones, roughly 80% of which appear only once. The sequence was obtained from a man aged 18 to 30 in good health and CMV-seronegative. The rearrangement links TRBV29-1 to TRBJ2-7, with 7 bases identical to TRBD2. Sequencing was performed on PBMCs. The CDR3 spells CSVEDESGGGREQYF. The CDR3 DNA sequence: TGCAGCGTTGAAGATGAATCGGGAGGAGGCCGCGAGCAGTACTTC.